This T cell receptor (beta chain) emerged from a study of cytomegalovirus exposure and HLA in healthy donors. The overall study: The 120 validation repertoires matched the 650 to 850 first-cohort repertoires in platform, a later analysis reported.

Findings and limits, study-wide: Researchers counted 164 TCR beta chains as cytomegalovirus-associated.

This CDR3 region has 16 residues. V was clipped by 1 base and J by 0 bases, with 10 bases between them. CDR1 and CDR2 from the germline V gene are MNHNS and SASEGT. Assay used: immunoSEQ multiplex PCR; TCRdb lists only in-frame clones, some missing. The table shows approximately 150,000 clones, with around nine tenths occurring only once. Regarding this clone: Antigen: not known.

The sample comprised PBMCs. The gene calls are TRBV6-1 and TRBJ1-3; possibly TRBD1 for D (5 bases). The sequence derives from a man aged 18 to 30 in good health and CMV-seropositive. CDR3 amino acids: CASSEDGGTSGNTIYF. CDR3 coding DNA: TGTGCCAGCAGTGAAGATGGAGGGACCTCTGGAAACACCATATATTTT.